These 30 T cell receptor beta chains were all obtained from the same sample, sequenced in a study of T cell responses to AZD1222 COVID-19 vaccine. The repertoire was sequenced with immunoSEQ multiplex PCR; TCRdb's copy has only in-frame clones and lacks some. The table lists about 93,000 clones, 80% to 90% of them singletons. The specimen was peripheral blood, collected 28 days after the second AZD1222 dose. The origin of the receptors is an adult who received the AZD1222 COVID-19 vaccine.

The chain is built from TRBV4-1 and TRBJ2-1, with 8 bases aligning to TRBD2. There are 15 residues in the CDR3. V trimming: 5 bases; J trimming: 5 bases; junction bases outside the gene matches: 8. Germline CDR1 reads MGHRA; CDR2 reads YSYEKL. The CDR3 reads CASSYGGGWDNEQFF. The CDR3 bases are TGCGCCAGCAGCTACGGGGGGGGATGGGACAATGAGCAGTTCTTC.

This clone has only one observation. The chain couples TRBV6-1 to TRBJ2-5; 9 nucleotides match TRBD1. With 2 bases clipped from V and 3 bases from J, the junction kept 4 bases outside the gene matches. The CDR3 covers 15 residues. Germline lookup yields CDR1 MNHNS and CDR2 SASEGT. The chain's CDR3 is CASSEHRGREETQYF. CDR3 DNA sequence: TGTGCCAGCAGTGAACACAGGGGGCGCGAAGAGACCCAGTACTTC.

The rearrangement links TRBV18 to TRBJ2-3; TRBD2 matches at 7 bases. The CDR3 runs to 17 residues. Losses at the gene ends were 3 bases for V and 5 bases for J; bases not matched to a gene: 14. Per germline, CDR1 KGHSH and CDR2 LQKENI. The CDR3 protein is CASSPLFGTTGGDTQYF. For the CDR3, the DNA is TGTGCCAGCTCACCCTTGTTCGGGACTACAGGCGGAGATACGCAGTATTTT.

The rearrangement links TRBV6-2 or TRBV6-3 to TRBJ1-5; tentatively, D is TRBD1 (5 bases). CDR1 and CDR2 from the germline V gene are MNHEY and SVGEGT. The CDR3 contains 14 residues. V gave up 6 bases and J gave up 8 bases, with 17 bases separating them. The CDR3 DNA follows: TGTGCCAGCAGCAACATCCTTAGGGGAAAGCCCCAGCATTTT. The encoded protein is CASSNILRGKPQHF.

This clone was seen only a few times. The V gene is TRBV10-3, the J gene TRBJ1-1; TRBD1 matches 7 bases. V trimming: 2 bases; J trimming: 4 bases; junction bases outside the gene matches: 10. This CDR3 has 16 amino acids. Per germline, CDR1 ENHRY and CDR2 SYGVKD. The CDR3 bases are TGTGCCATCAGTGAGCCTTATCAGGGGGGCAGCACTGAAGCTTTCTTT. It codes for CAISEPYQGGSTEAFF.

V usage is TRBV3-1 (or the pseudogene TRBV3-2) and J usage is TRBJ1-3, with a possible D match to TRBD1 (5 bases). CDR1 and CDR2 from the germline V gene are LGHDT and YNNKEL (reference sequence). The CDR3 is 12 amino acids. The CDR3 DNA reads as TGTGGAGTGGGGGACTCTGGAAACACCATATATTTT. Translation gives CGVGDSGNTIYF.

On this clone itself: This specimen includes other DNA sequences encoding the same CDR3. DNA for the CDR3: TGTGCCAGCAGCCAGGGGGCCAACTATGGCTACACCTTC. Protein sequence: CASSQGANYGYTF. This rearrangement joins TRBV14 to TRBJ1-2, with D tentatively TRBD1 (6 bases). This CDR3 is 13 amino acids long. V was clipped by 3 bases and J by 2 bases, with 7 bases between them. CDR1 and CDR2 (germline): SGHDN, FVKESK.

The V gene is TRBV7-6, the J gene TRBJ2-1; the D gene could be TRBD1 or TRBD2 (5 bases each). The V and J ends lost 2 bases and 6 bases respectively, with 14 bases between them. The CDR3 loop spans 15 amino acids. CDR1 and CDR2 (germline): SGHVS, FNYEAQ. The CDR3 here is CASSLRFGASNEQFF. The CDR3 DNA reads as TGTGCCAGCAGCTTAAGGTTCGGGGCCTCCAATGAGCAGTTCTTC.

This rearrangement joins TRBV6-5 to TRBJ2-1; 13 nucleotides match TRBD2. The trim removed 6 bases at V and 7 bases at J, leaving 6 bases unmatched. This CDR3 contains 15 residues. Germline assignment: CDR1 MNHEY and CDR2 SVGAGI. CDR3 in DNA: TGTGCCAGCAGCCGGACTAGCGGGAGTTGGAATGAGCAGTTCTTC. It codes for CASSRTSGSWNEQFF.

The chain has TRBV5-5 and TRBJ2-3, with D perhaps matching TRBD2 (6 bases). Germline V CDR1 and CDR2: SGHKS, YYEKEE (reference sequence). The length of the CDR3 is 16 residues. V lost 2 bases and J 5 bases, leaving 18 bases between the germline ends. The chain's CDR3 is CASSFWRGSLQDTQYF. The CDR3 coding sequence is TGTGCCAGCAGCTTCTGGCGGGGCTCCCTTCAAGATACGCAGTATTTT.

With regard to this clone: One end of the junction is discordant with germline, which a read error may explain. This chain joins TRBV30 and TRBJ1-2; D is undetermined. The CDR3 length is 11 residues. CDR1 is GTSNPN and CDR2 is SVGIG in the germline V gene (reference sequence). The chain's CDR3 is CAWSPSGVRLF. Here the CDR3 DNA reads TGTGCCTGGAGTCCAAGCGGGGTCCGACTCTTC.

The chain is built from TRBV12-5 and TRBJ1-4; perhaps TRBD1 as D (6 bases). The CDR3 loop spans 15 amino acids. V was trimmed by 6 bases and J by 8 bases, leaving 19 bases between them. Germline CDR1 LGHNT, CDR2 FRNRAP. CDR3 region: CASGQGLGSQEKLFF. The CDR3 bases are TGTGCTAGTGGACAGGGACTGGGCTCGCAAGAAAAACTGTTTTTT. The variable domain in full, with the rest retrieved from reference TRBV12-5 and TRBJ1-4, is DARVTQTPRHKVTEMGQEVTMRCQPILGHNTVFWYRQTMMQGLELLAYFRNRAPLDDSGMPKDRFSAEMPDATLATLKIQPSEPRDSAVYFCASGQGLGSQEKLFFGSGTQLSVL.

This clone appeared a single time. This sequence joins TRBV7-9 and TRBJ1-2; TRBD1 is a possible D gene (6 bases). This CDR3 has 14 residues. The V end lost 3 bases, the J end lost 10 bases, and 18 bases lay between the germline ends. Germline lookup yields CDR1 SEHNR and CDR2 FQNEAQ (reference sequence). Here the CDR3 reads CASSFNYGGRDYTF. The DNA of the CDR3 is TGTGCCAGCAGCTTTAACTACGGGGGGCGCGACTACACCTTC. The entire variable domain, with the rest obtained from reference TRBV7-9 and TRBJ1-2, is as follows: DTGVSQNPRHKITKRGQNVTFRCDPISEHNRLYWYRQTLGQGPEFLTYFQNEAQLEKSRLLSDRFSAERPKGSFSTLEIQRTEQGDSAMYLCASSFNYGGRDYTFGSGTRLTVV.

The chain is built from TRBV11-2 and TRBJ2-7, with 7 nucleotides matching TRBD1. The V and J ends lost 4 bases and 6 bases, in that order; junction bases with no gene match: 12. CDR1 SGHAT and CDR2 FQNNGV come from the germline V gene. The CDR3 is made up of 15 amino acids. In nucleotides, the CDR3 is TGTGCCAGCAGCTCCCGAAGACAGGGATCCGGCGAGCAGTACTTC. This codes for CASSSRRQGSGEQYF.

The CDR3 DNA reads TGCGCCAGCAGCCAAGAACAGGTTATGACTGAAGCTTTCTTT. Residues: CASSQEQVMTEAFF. The rearrangement joins TRBV4-1 to TRBJ1-1, with D possibly TRBD1 on 5 matching bases. Trimming took off 0 bases at V and 5 bases at J, with 10 bases between the two ends. This CDR3 has 14 residues. Germline assignment: CDR1 MGHRA and CDR2 YSYEKL.

The V gene is TRBV13, the J gene TRBJ2-3, with a weak D call TRBD2 (5 bases). Per the germline V gene, CDR1 is PRHDT and CDR2 is FYEKMQ (reference sequence). V lost 1 base to trimming and J lost 5 bases, with 19 bases between them. The CDR3 totals 17 residues. The CDR3 DNA reads TGTGCCAGCAGCTTAGTGTCTCCTCTAGCTTATGTAGATACGCAGTATTTT. Protein sequence: CASSLVSPLAYVDTQYF.

About this clone: One junction end disagrees with the germline gene, perhaps due to a read error. The rearrangement uses TRBV7-7 and TRBJ2-5, with 7 bases aligning to TRBD2. The CDR3 contains 15 residues. The germline V gene has CDR1 SSHAT and CDR2 FNYEAQ (reference sequence). Written as DNA, the CDR3 is TGTGCTAGCAGTCGACTAGCAGGCCCAGAAGAGACCCAGTACTTC. The encoded protein is CASSRLAGPEETQYF. Drawing the rest from reference TRBV7-7 and TRBJ2-5, the complete variable domain is GAGVSQSPRYKVTKRGQDVTLRCDPISSHATLYWYQQALGQGPEFLTYFNYEAQPDKSGLPSDRFSAERPEGSISTLTIQRTEQRDSAMYRCASSRLAGPEETQYFGPGTRLLVL.

The chain joins TRBV5-1 to TRBJ2-7; D call uncertain. The CDR3 is 11 amino acids. V lost 0 bases and J 3 bases, leaving 1 base between the germline ends. Germline V CDR1 and CDR2: SGHRS, YFSETQ. The CDR3 DNA is TGCGCCAGCAGCTTGGACTACGAGCAGTACTTC. Translating gives CASSLDYEQYF.

The J gene is TRBJ2-1, the V gene TRBV7-3; TRBD2 matches at 14 bases. Germline CDR1 and CDR2: SGHTA and FQGTGA. The length of the CDR3 is 16 residues. V was clipped by 5 bases and J by 3 bases; unmatched bases: 3. CDR3: CASSKGLAGDYNEQFF. The CDR3 DNA reads as TGTGCCAGCAGCAAGGGACTAGCGGGGGACTACAATGAGCAGTTCTTC.

The chain has TRBV30 and TRBJ1-2; D perhaps matches TRBD1 (6 bases). The V end lost 4 bases, the J end lost 1 base, and 19 bases lay between the germline ends. Germline CDR1 reads GTSNPN; CDR2 reads SVGIG (reference sequence). CDR3 size: 16 residues. The CDR3 sequence: CAWNVQGSSHNYGYTF. CDR3 nucleotides: TGTGCCTGGAATGTACAGGGTTCTAGCCATAACTATGGCTACACCTTC. The full variable domain, rest sourced from reference TRBV30 and TRBJ1-2, is SQTIHQWPATLVQPVGSPLSLECTVEGTSNPNLYWYRQAAGRGLQLLFYSVGIGQISSEVPQNLSASRPQDRQFILSSKKLLLSDSGFYLCAWNVQGSSHNYGYTFGSGTRLTVV.

The chain has TRBV4-3 and TRBJ1-2; 7 bases map to TRBD1. J lost 7 bases, V lost 4 bases, and 9 bases had no gene match. From germline, CDR1 is LGHNA and CDR2 YSLEER. CDR3 length: 14 residues. CDR3 sequence reads: CASSRRQGVFGYTF. The CDR3 nucleotides read TGCGCCAGCAGCCGCCGACAGGGTGTTTTTGGCTACACCTTC.

The rearrangement joins TRBV18 to TRBJ1-6; D is uncertain. V lost 3 bases and J lost 11, with 11 bases in between. The CDR3 extends over 13 amino acids. Germline assignment: CDR1 KGHSH and CDR2 LQKENI. The chain's CDR3 is CASSPTQFAPLHF. The CDR3 DNA sequence: TGTGCCAGCTCACCGACACAGTTTGCACCCCTCCACTTT. The complete variable domain, with remaining parts taken from reference TRBV18 and TRBJ1-6, reads NAGVMQNPRHLVRRRGQEARLRCSPMKGHSHVYWYRQLPEEGLKFMVYLQKENIIDESGMPKERFSAEFPKEGPSILRIQQVVRGDSAAYFCASSPTQFAPLHFGNGTRLTVT.

This clone was detected only once. The chain has TRBV5-6 and TRBJ1-3; perhaps TRBD1 as D (5 bases). The CDR3 sequence is 11 residues long. Trimming shortened V by 0 bases and J by 11 bases, and 6 bases separated the two germline ends. Germline assignment: CDR1 SGHDT and CDR2 YYEEEE. This chain's CDR3 is CASSLGGAIYF. The DNA for the CDR3 is TGTGCCAGCAGCTTGGGGGGGGCCATATATTTT. Looking up the rest from reference TRBV5-6 and TRBJ1-3 gives the full variable domain: DAGVTQSPTHLIKTRGQQVTLRCSPKSGHDTVSWYQQALGQGPQFIFQYYEEEERQRGNFPDRFSGHQFPNYSSELNVNALLLGDSALYLCASSLGGAIYFGEGSWLTVV.

The chain recombines TRBV15 with TRBJ2-3; D is perhaps TRBD1 or TRBD2 (5 bases each). V lost 0 bases, J lost 4 bases, and 17 bases lay in between. Germline V gives CDR1 LNHNV, CDR2 YYDKDF (reference sequence). The CDR3 totals 17 residues. CDR3 nucleotides: TGTGCCACCAGCAGAGACATCCGGGGCCCTCCGGCAGATACGCAGTATTTT. This encodes CATSRDIRGPPADTQYF.

V is TRBV14 and J is TRBJ1-2; no clear D gene. Germline CDR1 reads SGHDN; CDR2 reads FVKESK. The CDR3 has 14 residues. Trimming shortened V by 0 bases and J by 6 bases, and 11 bases separated the two germline ends. The CDR3 DNA sequence: TGTGCCAGCAGCCAAGATCCCAGGCGCGATGGCTACACCTTC. It specifies CASSQDPRRDGYTF.

The chain links TRBV30 to TRBJ2-3; 13 bases line up with TRBD2. Germline CDR1 is GTSNPN and CDR2 is SVGIG (reference sequence). With V trimmed by 4 bases and J by 5 bases, 6 bases remained unmatched. The CDR3 consists of 15 residues. The CDR3 DNA reads TGTGCCTGGAAACTAGCGGGAGGGCCGGAAGATACGCAGTATTTT. It yields the protein CAWKLAGGPEDTQYF.

The count of this clone is one. V usage is TRBV7-9 and J usage is TRBJ2-1, with D perhaps being TRBD1 or TRBD2 (5 bases each). V lost 5 bases to trimming and J lost 8 bases, with 22 bases between them. This CDR3 spans 16 amino acids. Germline lookup yields CDR1 SEHNR and CDR2 FQNEAQ (reference sequence). The CDR3 loop reads CASSPTGTLIGDEQFF. CDR3 coding DNA: TGTGCCAGCAGCCCAACCGGGACCCTAATCGGGGATGAGCAGTTCTTC.

The chain uses TRBV10-3 and TRBJ2-7; the match to TRBD2 covers 9 bases. Trimming took 10 bases from V and 3 from J; bases not matched to a gene: 4. Germline-derived CDR1 and CDR2 are ENHRY and SYGVKD. The CDR3 is 12 amino acids. The CDR3 nucleotides read TGTGCCAACGCTAGCGGGGACTACGAGCAGTACTTC. Its protein is CANASGDYEQYF.

The genes are TRBV29-1 and TRBJ2-5; D tentatively fits TRBD1 or TRBD2 (6 bases each). The CDR3 is made up of 17 amino acids. Germline V gene sequence: CDR1 SQVTM, CDR2 ANQGSEA. V lost 0 bases and J 7 bases, leaving 24 bases between the germline ends. The chain's CDR3 is CSVEDWGGTTFRGTQYF. The CDR3 coding sequence is TGCAGCGTTGAAGATTGGGGCGGGACAACCTTTCGGGGGACCCAGTACTTC.

Notes on this clone: Additional DNA sequences in this sample encode the identical CDR3. The chain uses TRBV5-6 and TRBJ1-2; D is unresolved. The CDR3 sequence is 12 residues long. Trimming removed 2 bases from V and 4 bases from J, with 6 bases in between. Germline V gene lookup returns CDR1 SGHDT and CDR2 YYEEEE. The CDR3 DNA follows: TGTGCCAGCAGCTTCCCGGGCTATGGCTACACCTTC. Its translation: CASSFPGYGYTF.